This T cell receptor (beta chain) is from a study of blood T cell repertoires in COVID-19 (dated by TCRdb to 2020 to 2022). As for the study more broadly: Collaborator samples came from the United States, Italy and Spain and covered acute and convalescent phases of COVID-19. The dataset comprised deeply sampled blood TCRbeta repertoires from subjects exposed to, actively infected with, or recovered from COVID-19. A freely available public database, intended as a resource for researchers studying the immune response to SARS-CoV-2, is where the repertoires were released. Nearly every sample came with metadata listing a de-identified subject ID, COVID-19 status, age in years and sex. The prospective study material was composed of cDNA or gDNA derived from T cells, B-cell-depleted T cells, or PBMCs. Where available, HLA class I and class II types were obtained from metadata supplied by the sample provider rather than from assay-based typing. The samples were drawn from the first 160 participants of the ongoing ImmuneRACE study and from 1,254 subjects provided by 6 global collaborators. General conclusions and limits of the study: The quantity of clinical and demographic metadata differed by source and by participant and was supplied without curation.

Participants in the prospective study were aged roughly 18 to 100 years, lived in about two dozen United States geographic areas, and enrolled through a virtual design. To assign participants to cohorts, the prospective study relied on clinical history that participants themselves reported in a screening survey and a study questionnaire. Each participant in the prospective study had whole blood, serum and a nasopharyngeal or oropharyngeal swab collected by mobile phlebotomists. Additional blood draws and questionnaires over an approximately 2-month period could optionally be provided by prospective study participants. Before DNA extraction, blood samples from the prospective study were shipped at room temperature or frozen. Trimming costs V 6 bases and J 7 bases, and their ends lie 18 bases apart. CDR1 and CDR2 are drawn from the germline V gene (reference sequence): LNHDA, SQIVND. Reading from cysteine to phenylalanine, the CDR3 counts 14 amino acids. The read is trimmed to its CDR3 DNA, 42 bases read in frame from base 1.

With regard to this clone: The clone's antigen remains unknown. It has no much larger one-base neighbor in the sample; base qualities were not kept.

TCRbeta CDR3 regions were amplified from genomic DNA by means of the immunoSEQ Assay, a bias-controlled multiplex PCR. As for the authors' bioinformatics: Nucleated cell counts per sample were estimated from amplification of reference gene primers within the assay. To quantify the absolute abundance of each unique TCRbeta CDR3 rearrangement, sequence reads were collapsed and filtered. For each sample, productive Simpson clonality was calculated as the square root of Simpson's diversity index across productive rearrangements. TCRdb stores this immuneACCESS table with in-frame sequences only. Part of the clones is absent; in the studies checked, under half of the shortfall reflects unresolved V genes, and no reason is known for the rest. V and J calls and clone size follow that table, whereas D and trimming were derived from the DNA. The sample has hundreds of thousands of clones on record, roughly four fifths of them singletons. Jointly, the top ten make up 4.1% of the sample.

The sequenced sample consisted of PBMCs or T cells enriched from blood (not recorded which). This chain joins TRBV19 to TRBJ1-1; the D gene identity is not certain. The TCR was taken from a man aged 30 to 39 with acute COVID-19. The CDR3 protein is CASSFGLKEGEAFF. The sequence in DNA is TGTGCCAGTAGCTTTGGGCTCAAGGAAGGTGAAGCTTTCTTT. Reference TRBV19 and TRBJ1-1 proteins supply the regions before and after the CDR3; the full variable domain is: DGGITQSPKYLFRKEGQNVTLSCEQNLNHDAMYWYRQDPGQGLRLIYYSQIVNDFQKGDIAEGYSVSREKKESFPLTVTSAQKNPTAFYLCASSFGLKEGEAFFGQGTRLTVV.